The clone carrying this TCR beta chain was found many times. Clones were sequenced by immunoSEQ multiplex PCR, and TCRdb holds only the in-frame ones, with some missing. The sample contains 40,000 to 55,000 clones, none of them singletons. The record originates from a study of T cells after posttransplantation cyclophosphamide. The CDR3 spans 15 residues. Germline trimming cut 1 base from V and 4 bases from J; bases unmatched to any gene: 3. Germline V CDR1 and CDR2: SNHLY, FYNNEI. The clonotype was recovered from a man in his forties in good health, CMV-negative, and a related stem cell transplant donor. V gene TRBV2 combines with J gene TRBJ2-1; TRBD2 matches at 8 bases. The sample consisted of PBMCs. The CDR3 is CASSEGTSLYNEQFF. For the CDR3, the DNA is TGTGCCAGCAGTGAAGGGACTAGCCTATACAATGAGCAGTTCTTC.